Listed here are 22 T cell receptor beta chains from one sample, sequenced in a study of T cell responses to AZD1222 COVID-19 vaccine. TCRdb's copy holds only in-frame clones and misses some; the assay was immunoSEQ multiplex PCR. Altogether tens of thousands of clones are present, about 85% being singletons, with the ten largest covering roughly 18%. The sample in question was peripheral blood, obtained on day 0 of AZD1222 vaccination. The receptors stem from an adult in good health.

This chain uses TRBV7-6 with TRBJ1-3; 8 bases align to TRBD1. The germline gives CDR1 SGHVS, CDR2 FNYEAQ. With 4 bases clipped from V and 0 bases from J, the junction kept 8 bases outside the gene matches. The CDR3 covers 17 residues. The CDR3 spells CASSSRAGGISGNTIYF. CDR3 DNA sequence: TGTGCCAGCAGCTCCCGGGCAGGGGGCATCTCTGGAAACACCATATATTTT. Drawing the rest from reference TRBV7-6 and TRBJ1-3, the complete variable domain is GAGVSQSPRYKVTKRGQDVALRCDPISGHVSLYWYRQALGQGPEFLTYFNYEAQQDKSGLPNDRFSAERPEGSISTLTIQRTEQRDSAMYRCASSSRAGGISGNTIYFGEGSWLTVV.

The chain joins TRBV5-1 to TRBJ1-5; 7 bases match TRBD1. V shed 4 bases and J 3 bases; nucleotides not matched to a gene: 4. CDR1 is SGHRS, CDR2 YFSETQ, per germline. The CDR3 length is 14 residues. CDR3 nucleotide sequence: TGCGCCAGCAGCCCCGGGACAGTCAATCAGCCCCAGCATTTT. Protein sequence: CASSPGTVNQPQHF. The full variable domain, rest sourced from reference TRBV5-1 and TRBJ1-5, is KAGVTQTPRYLIKTRGQQVTLSCSPISGHRSVSWYQQTPGQGLQFLFEYFSETQRNKGNFPGRFSGRQFSNSRSEMNVSTLELGDSALYLCASSPGTVNQPQHFGDGTRLSIL.

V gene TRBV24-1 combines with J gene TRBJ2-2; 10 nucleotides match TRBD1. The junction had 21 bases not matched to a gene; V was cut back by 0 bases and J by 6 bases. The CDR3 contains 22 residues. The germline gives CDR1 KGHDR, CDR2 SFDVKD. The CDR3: CATSDLRGTGVVTGGRPGELFF. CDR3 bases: TGTGCCACCAGTGATTTGAGGGGGACAGGGGTTGTTACGGGGGGCCGACCCGGGGAGCTGTTTTTT.

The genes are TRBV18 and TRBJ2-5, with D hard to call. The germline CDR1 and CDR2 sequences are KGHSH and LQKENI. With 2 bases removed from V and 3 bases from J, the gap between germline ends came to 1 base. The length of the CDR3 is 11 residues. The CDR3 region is CASSPKETQYF. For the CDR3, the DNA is TGTGCCAGCTCACCAAAAGAGACCCAGTACTTC.

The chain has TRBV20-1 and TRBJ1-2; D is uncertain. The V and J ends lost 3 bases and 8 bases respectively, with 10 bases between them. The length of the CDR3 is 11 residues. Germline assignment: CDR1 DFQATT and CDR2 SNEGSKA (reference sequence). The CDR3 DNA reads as TGCAGTGCTAGTCCCGATTGGGGCTACACCTTC. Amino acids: CSASPDWGYTF.

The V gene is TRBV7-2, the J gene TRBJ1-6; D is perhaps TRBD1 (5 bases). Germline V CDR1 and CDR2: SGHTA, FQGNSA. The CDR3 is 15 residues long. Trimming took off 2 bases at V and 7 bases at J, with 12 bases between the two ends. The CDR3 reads CASSLIGQGNSPLHF. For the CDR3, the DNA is TGTGCCAGCAGCTTAATCGGCCAGGGCAATTCACCCCTCCACTTT.

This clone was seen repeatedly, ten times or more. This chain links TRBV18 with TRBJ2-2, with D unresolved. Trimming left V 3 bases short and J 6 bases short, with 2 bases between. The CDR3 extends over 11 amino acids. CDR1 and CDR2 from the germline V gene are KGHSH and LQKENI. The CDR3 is CASSPPGELFF. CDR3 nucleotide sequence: TGTGCCAGCTCACCCCCCGGGGAGCTGTTTTTT.

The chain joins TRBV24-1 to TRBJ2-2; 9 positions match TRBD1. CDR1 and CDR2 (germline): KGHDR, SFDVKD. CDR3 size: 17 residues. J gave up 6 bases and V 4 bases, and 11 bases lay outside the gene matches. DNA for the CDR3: TGTGCCACCAGTGACTCCCCGGGACAGGGATTCGCCGGGGAGCTGTTTTTT. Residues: CATSDSPGQGFAGELFF.

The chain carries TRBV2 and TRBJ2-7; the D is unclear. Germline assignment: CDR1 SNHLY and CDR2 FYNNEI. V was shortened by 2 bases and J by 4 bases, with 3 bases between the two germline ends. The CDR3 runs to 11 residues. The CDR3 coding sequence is TGTGCCAGCAGTGAAAGGTACGAGCAGTACTTC. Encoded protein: CASSERYEQYF.

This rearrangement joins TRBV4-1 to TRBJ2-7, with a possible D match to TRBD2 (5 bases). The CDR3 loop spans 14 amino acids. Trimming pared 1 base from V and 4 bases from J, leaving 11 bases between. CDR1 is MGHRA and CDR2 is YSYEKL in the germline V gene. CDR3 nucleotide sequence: TGCGCCAGCAGCCAAGTGGGCAGGAGGTACGAGCAGTACTTC. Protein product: CASSQVGRRYEQYF.

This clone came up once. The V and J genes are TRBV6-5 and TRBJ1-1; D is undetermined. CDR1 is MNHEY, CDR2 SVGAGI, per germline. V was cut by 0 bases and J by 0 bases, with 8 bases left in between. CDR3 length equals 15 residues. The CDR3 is CASSYSRFVNTEAFF. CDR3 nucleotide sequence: TGTGCCAGCAGTTACTCTCGCTTTGTGAACACTGAAGCTTTCTTT.

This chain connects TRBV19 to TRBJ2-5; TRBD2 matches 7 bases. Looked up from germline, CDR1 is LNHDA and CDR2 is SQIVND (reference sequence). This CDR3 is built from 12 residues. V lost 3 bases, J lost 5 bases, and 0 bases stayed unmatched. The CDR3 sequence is CASSIGGETQYF. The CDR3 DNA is TGTGCCAGTAGTATCGGGGGGGAGACCCAGTACTTC. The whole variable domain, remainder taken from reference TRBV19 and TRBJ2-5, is DGGITQSPKYLFRKEGQNVTLSCEQNLNHDAMYWYRQDPGQGLRLIYYSQIVNDFQKGDIAEGYSVSREKKESFPLTVTSAQKNPTAFYLCASSIGGETQYFGPGTRLLVL.

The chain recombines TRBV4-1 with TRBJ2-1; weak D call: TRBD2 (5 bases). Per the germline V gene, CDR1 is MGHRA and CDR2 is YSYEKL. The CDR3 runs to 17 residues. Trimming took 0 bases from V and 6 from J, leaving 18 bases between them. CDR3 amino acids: CASSQESVRRVGNEQFF. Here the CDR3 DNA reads TGCGCCAGCAGCCAAGAATCCGTACGGCGGGTGGGCAATGAGCAGTTCTTC.

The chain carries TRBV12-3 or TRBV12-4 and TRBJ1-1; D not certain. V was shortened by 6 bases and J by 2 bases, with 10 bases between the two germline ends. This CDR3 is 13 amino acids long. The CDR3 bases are TGTGCCAGCAGCCCGACAAGAAACACTGAAGCTTTCTTT. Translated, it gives CASSPTRNTEAFF.

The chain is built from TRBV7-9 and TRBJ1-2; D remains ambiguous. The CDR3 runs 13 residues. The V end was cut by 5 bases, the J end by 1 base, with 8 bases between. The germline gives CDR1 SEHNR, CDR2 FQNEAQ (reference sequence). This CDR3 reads CASSPQINYGYTF. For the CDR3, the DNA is TGTGCCAGCAGCCCGCAGATTAACTATGGCTACACCTTC.

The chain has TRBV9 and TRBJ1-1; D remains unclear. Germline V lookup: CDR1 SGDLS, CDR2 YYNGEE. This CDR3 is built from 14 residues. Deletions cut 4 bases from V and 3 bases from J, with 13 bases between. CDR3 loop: CASSPSLWDTEAFF. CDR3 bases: TGTGCCAGCAGCCCCTCCCTTTGGGACACTGAAGCTTTCTTT.

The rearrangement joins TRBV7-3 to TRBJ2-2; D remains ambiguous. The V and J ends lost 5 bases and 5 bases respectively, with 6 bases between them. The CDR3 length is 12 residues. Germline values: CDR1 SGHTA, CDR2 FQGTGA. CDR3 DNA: TGTGCCAGCAGCCATCGGACCGGGGAGCTGTTTTTT. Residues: CASSHRTGELFF. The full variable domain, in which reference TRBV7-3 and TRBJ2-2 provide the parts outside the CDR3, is GAGVSQTPSNKVTEKGKYVELRCDPISGHTALYWYRQSLGQGPEFLIYFQGTGAADDSGLPNDRFFAVRPEGSVSTLKIQRTERGDSAVYLCASSHRTGELFFGEGSRLTVL.

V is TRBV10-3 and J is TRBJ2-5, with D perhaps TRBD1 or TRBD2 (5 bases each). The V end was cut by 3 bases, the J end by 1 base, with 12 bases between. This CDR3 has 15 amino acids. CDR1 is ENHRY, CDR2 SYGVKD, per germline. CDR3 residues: CAISDFGTIQETQYF. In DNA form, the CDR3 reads TGTGCCATCAGTGATTTTGGGACGATCCAAGAGACCCAGTACTTC.

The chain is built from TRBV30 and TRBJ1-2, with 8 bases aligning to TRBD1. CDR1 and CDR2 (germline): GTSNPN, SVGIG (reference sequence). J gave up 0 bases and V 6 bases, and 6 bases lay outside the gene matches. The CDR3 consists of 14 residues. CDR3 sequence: CACPGGLTNYGYTF. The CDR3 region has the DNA TGTGCCTGTCCAGGGGGCCTGACTAACTATGGCTACACCTTC.

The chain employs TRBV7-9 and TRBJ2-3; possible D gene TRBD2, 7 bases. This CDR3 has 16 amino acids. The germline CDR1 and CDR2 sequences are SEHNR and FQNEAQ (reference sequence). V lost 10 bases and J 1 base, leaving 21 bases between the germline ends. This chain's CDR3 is CATEGGASPGTDTQYF. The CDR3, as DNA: TGTGCCACCGAAGGGGGGGCCAGCCCGGGCACAGATACGCAGTATTTT.

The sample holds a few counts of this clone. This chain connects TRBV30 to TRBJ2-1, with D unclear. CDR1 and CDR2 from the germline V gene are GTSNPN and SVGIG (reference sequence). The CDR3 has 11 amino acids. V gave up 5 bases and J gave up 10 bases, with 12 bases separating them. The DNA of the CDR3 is TGTGCCTGGCAAAAGGGTTCGGAGCAGTTCTTC. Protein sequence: CAWQKGSEQFF.

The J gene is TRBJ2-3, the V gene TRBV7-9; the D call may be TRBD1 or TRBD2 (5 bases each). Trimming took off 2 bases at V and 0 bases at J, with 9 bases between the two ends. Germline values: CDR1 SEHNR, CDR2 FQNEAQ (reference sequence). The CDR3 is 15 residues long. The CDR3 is CASSLTGASTDTQYF. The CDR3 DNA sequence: TGTGCCAGCAGCTTAACCGGGGCTAGCACAGATACGCAGTATTTT.